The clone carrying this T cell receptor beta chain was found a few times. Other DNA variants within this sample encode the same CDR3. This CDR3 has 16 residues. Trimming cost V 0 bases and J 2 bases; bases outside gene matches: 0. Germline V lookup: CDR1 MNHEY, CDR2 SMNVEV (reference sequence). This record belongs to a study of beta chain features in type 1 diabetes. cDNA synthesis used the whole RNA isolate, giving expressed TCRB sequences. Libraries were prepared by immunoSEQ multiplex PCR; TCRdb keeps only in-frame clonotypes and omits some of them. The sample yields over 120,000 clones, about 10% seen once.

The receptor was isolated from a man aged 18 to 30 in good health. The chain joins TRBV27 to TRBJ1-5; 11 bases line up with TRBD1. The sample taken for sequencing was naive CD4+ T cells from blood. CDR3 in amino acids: CASSLSGQGGNQPQHF. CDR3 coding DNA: TGTGCCAGCAGTTTATCGGGACAGGGGGGCAATCAGCCCCAGCATTTT.